This T cell receptor beta chain appears in the sequencing data of a study of T cells in Graves' hyperthyroidism and ophthalmopathy. Per germline, CDR1 GTSNPN and CDR2 SVGIG (reference sequence). CDR3 length equals 15 residues. V was pared by 3 bases and J by 0 bases, with 4 bases of the junction left unmatched. This clonotype occurred many times. The TCR beta CDR3 regions underwent amplification using RNA transcripts as the source. The HTBI primer set was used in a first-round RT-PCR of the TCR CDR3. TCRdb reprocessed the multiplex PCR reads with MiXCR, giving one entry per CDR3 protein. The sample contains around 99,000 distinct CDR3 sequences, roughly 15% of which appear only once.

The receptor was derived from a woman aged 50 to 60 with Graves' hyperthyroidism. Sequencing was done on a sample of blood. V and J are TRBV30 and TRBJ2-7; 11 bases match TRBD2. The CDR3, as DNA: TGTGCCTGGAGCCCGGGACTAGCGGCCTCCTACGAGCAGTACGTC. Its protein product is CAWSPGLAASYEQYV.